This T cell receptor (beta chain) originates from a study of CD8 T cells in ankylosing spondylitis. Trimming removed 0 bases from V and 0 bases from J, with 10 bases in between. The germline CDR1 and CDR2 sequences are SGHRS and YFSETQ. The CDR3 is 16 residues long. TCRdb fed the 5' RACE reads into MiXCR, producing one record per CDR3 protein. The sample consists of approximately 140,000 distinct CDR3 sequences, around two fifths of them appearing once. There are a few counts of this clonotype. What it recognizes is unknown. Findings and limits, study-wide: Reportedly, significant enrichment of disease-linked clones occurred in matched ankylosing spondylitis synovial fluid. Disease-associated clonotypes exhibited CD8+ identity and were relatively infrequent in peripheral blood.

The TCR comes from a male donor with ankylosing spondylitis. The V call is TRBV5-1, the J call TRBJ1-5, with D tentatively TRBD1 (6 bases). The sample was synovial fluid, either unsorted or a sorted T cell fraction (not recorded which). This CDR3 reads CASSLAQDSSNQPQHF. The CDR3 DNA reads TGCGCCAGCAGCTTGGCCCAGGACAGTAGCAATCAGCCCCAGCATTTT.